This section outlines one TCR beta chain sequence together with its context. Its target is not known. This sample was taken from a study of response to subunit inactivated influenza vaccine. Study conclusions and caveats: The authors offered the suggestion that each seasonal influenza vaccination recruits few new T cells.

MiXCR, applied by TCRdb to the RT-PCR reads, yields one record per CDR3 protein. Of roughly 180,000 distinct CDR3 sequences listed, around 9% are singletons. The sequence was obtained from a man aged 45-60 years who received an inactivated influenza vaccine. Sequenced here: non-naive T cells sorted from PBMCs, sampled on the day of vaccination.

CDR3 in DNA: TGTGCCAGCTCACCAATTGGGGACAGCCCACGGGAGACCCAGTACTTC. Its translation: CASSPIGDSPRETQYF. V is TRBV18 and J is TRBJ2-5; TRBD1 aligns across 7 bases. The CDR3 runs to 16 residues. Germline-derived CDR1 and CDR2 are KGHSH and LQKENI. Trimming at V came to 2 bases and at J to 5 bases, leaving 11 bases not matched to a gene.